These T cell receptor beta chains were read from a single sample in a study of blood T cell repertoires in COVID-19. Assay: immunoSEQ multiplex PCR; the TCRdb copy retains only in-frame clones and omits some. Of roughly 14,000 clones in the sample, around 92% are singletons; the top ten hold roughly 8.2%. Source material: peripheral blood. The receptors here all came from a human donor with active COVID-19. The donor label of this sample is uncertain. Each CDR3 is given with its conserved first and last residue. The order of the fields is D gene, V gene, J gene, clone size, CDR3 length, CDR3 protein, CDR3 DNA. A D gene is named only where the DNA matches it firmly. Clone size appears in some rows only: once, few, many, or a class for an expanded clone.

D gene: -; V gene: TRBV28; J gene: TRBJ1-3; clone size: -; CDR3 length: 15; CDR3 protein: CASSSGILGGNTIYF; CDR3 DNA: TGTGCCAGCAGTTCCGGGATTCTGGGGGGAAACACCATATATTTT
D gene: TRBD1; V gene: TRBV5-4; J gene: TRBJ1-1; clone size: -; CDR3 length: 16; CDR3 protein: CASSSPPGGGDTEAFF; CDR3 DNA: TGTGCCAGCAGCTCCCCCCCAGGGGGCGGCGACACTGAAGCTTTCTTT
D gene: TRBD2; V gene: TRBV6-2/TRBV6-3; J gene: TRBJ2-7; clone size: -; CDR3 length: 14; CDR3 protein: CASSYSGTSNEQYF; CDR3 DNA: TGTGCCAGCAGTTACTCCGGGACTAGCAACGAGCAGTACTTC
D gene: -; V gene: TRBV3-1/TRBV3-2; J gene: TRBJ1-4; clone size: -; CDR3 length: 14; CDR3 protein: CASSQASFSEKLFF; CDR3 DNA: TGTGCCAGCAGCCAAGCTTCTTTTAGTGAAAAACTGTTTTTT
D gene: TRBD2; V gene: TRBV3-1/TRBV3-2; J gene: TRBJ2-7; clone size: -; CDR3 length: 16; CDR3 protein: CASSLVAGGSSYEQYF; CDR3 DNA: TGTGCCAGCAGCCTCGTAGCGGGGGGGAGCTCCTACGAGCAGTACTTC
D gene: TRBD2; V gene: TRBV5-1; J gene: TRBJ2-2; clone size: -; CDR3 length: 19; CDR3 protein: CASSLASGLAGVFTGELFF; CDR3 DNA: TGCGCCAGCAGCTTGGCCTCAGGACTAGCGGGAGTCTTTACCGGGGAGCTGTTTTTT
D gene: -; V gene: TRBV21-1; J gene: TRBJ2-7; clone size: -; CDR3 length: 16; CDR3 protein: CASSPFVRGNSYEQYF; CDR3 DNA: TGTGCCAGCAGCCCGTTTGTCCGGGGGAACTCCTACGAGCAGTACTTC
D gene: -; V gene: TRBV6-5; J gene: TRBJ1-3; clone size: -; CDR3 length: 15; CDR3 protein: CASSYQGSPGNTIYF; CDR3 DNA: TGTGCCAGCAGTTACCAGGGGAGCCCTGGAAACACCATATATTTT
D gene: -; V gene: TRBV6-1; J gene: TRBJ2-7; clone size: -; CDR3 length: 14; CDR3 protein: CASQRTGSSYEQYF; CDR3 DNA: TGTGCCAGCCAAAGGACGGGGTCCTCCTACGAGCAGTACTTC
D gene: -; V gene: TRBV28; J gene: TRBJ2-7; clone size: -; CDR3 length: 18; CDR3 protein: CASSFEMEMQGTIYEQYF; CDR3 DNA: TGTGCCAGCAGTTTCGAAATGGAGATGCAGGGGACGATCTACGAGCAGTACTTC
D gene: -; V gene: TRBV7-9; J gene: TRBJ2-1; clone size: -; CDR3 length: 16; CDR3 protein: CASTKILVAEIGEQFF; CDR3 DNA: TGTGCCAGCACCAAAATTCTCGTTGCGGAGATAGGTGAGCAGTTCTTC
D gene: -; V gene: TRBV21-1; J gene: TRBJ1-5; clone size: -; CDR3 length: 15; CDR3 protein: CASSKYGDNNQPQHF; CDR3 DNA: TGTGCCAGCAGCAAATACGGGGACAATAATCAGCCCCAGCATTTT
D gene: TRBD2; V gene: TRBV18; J gene: TRBJ2-7; clone size: -; CDR3 length: 15; CDR3 protein: CASSPSSGSSGEQYF; CDR3 DNA: TGTGCCAGCTCACCATCTAGCGGGAGTTCTGGCGAGCAGTACTTC
D gene: TRBD2; V gene: TRBV18; J gene: TRBJ2-3; clone size: -; CDR3 length: 13; CDR3 protein: CASSDTTGGPQYF; CDR3 DNA: TGTGCCAGCTCCGATACGACGGGAGGGCCCCAGTATTTT
D gene: TRBD2; V gene: TRBV7-2; J gene: TRBJ2-1; clone size: -; CDR3 length: 15; CDR3 protein: CASIPGGRADNEQFF; CDR3 DNA: TGTGCCAGCATCCCGGGAGGCAGGGCGGACAATGAGCAGTTCTTC
D gene: -; V gene: TRBV19; J gene: TRBJ1-3; clone size: -; CDR3 length: 15; CDR3 protein: CASSPGEVSGNTIYF; CDR3 DNA: TGTGCCAGTAGCCCCGGAGAAGTCTCTGGAAACACCATATATTTT
D gene: -; V gene: TRBV7-4; J gene: TRBJ2-7; clone size: -; CDR3 length: 12; CDR3 protein: CASSFGLYEQYF; CDR3 DNA: TGTGCCAGCAGCTTCGGACTCTACGAGCAGTACTTC
D gene: TRBD2; V gene: TRBV27; J gene: TRBJ2-2; clone size: once; CDR3 length: 17; CDR3 protein: CASSWGLAELSTGELFF; CDR3 DNA: TGTGCCAGCAGTTGGGGACTAGCGGAGCTGAGCACCGGGGAGCTGTTTTTT
D gene: -; V gene: TRBV11-2; J gene: TRBJ2-5; clone size: -; CDR3 length: 13; CDR3 protein: CASSLRDKETQYF; CDR3 DNA: TGTGCCAGCAGCCTGAGGGACAAAGAGACCCAGTACTTC
D gene: -; V gene: TRBV7-2; J gene: TRBJ2-7; clone size: once; CDR3 length: 14; CDR3 protein: CASSPKRLSYEQYF; CDR3 DNA: TGTGCCAGCAGCCCCAAGAGGCTTTCCTACGAGCAGTACTTC
D gene: -; V gene: TRBV7-7; J gene: TRBJ2-2; clone size: -; CDR3 length: 12; CDR3 protein: CASSPAGGELFF; CDR3 DNA: TGTGCCAGCAGCCCAGCGGGCGGGGAGCTGTTTTTT
D gene: -; V gene: TRBV6-5; J gene: TRBJ2-7; clone size: -; CDR3 length: 12; CDR3 protein: CASAGHAGEQYF; CDR3 DNA: TGTGCCAGCGCCGGTCACGCGGGGGAGCAGTACTTC
D gene: -; V gene: TRBV2; J gene: TRBJ2-1; clone size: -; CDR3 length: 13; CDR3 protein: CASSGQAYNEQFF; CDR3 DNA: TGTGCCAGCAGTGGGCAGGCCTACAATGAGCAGTTCTTC
D gene: TRBD2; V gene: TRBV10-2; J gene: TRBJ2-3; clone size: -; CDR3 length: 16; CDR3 protein: CASSVGLAGSTDTQYF; CDR3 DNA: TGCGCCAGCAGTGTTGGCCTAGCGGGCTCCACAGATACGCAGTATTTT
D gene: TRBD1; V gene: TRBV11-2; J gene: TRBJ1-1; clone size: -; CDR3 length: 17; CDR3 protein: CASSLGVGRGRSTEAFF; CDR3 DNA: TGTGCCAGCAGCTTAGGTGTCGGCAGGGGGCGGAGTACTGAAGCTTTCTTT
D gene: -; V gene: TRBV2; J gene: TRBJ2-5; clone size: -; CDR3 length: 12; CDR3 protein: CASSPNRETQYF; CDR3 DNA: TGTGCCAGCAGTCCCAACAGGGAGACCCAGTACTTC
D gene: -; V gene: TRBV3-1/TRBV3-2; J gene: TRBJ1-1; clone size: -; CDR3 length: 14; CDR3 protein: CASSQFVANTEAFF; CDR3 DNA: TGTGCCAGCAGCCAGTTTGTGGCGAACACTGAAGCTTTCTTT
D gene: -; V gene: TRBV6-6; J gene: TRBJ1-6; clone size: -; CDR3 length: 16; CDR3 protein: CASRPRESSYNSPLHF; CDR3 DNA: TGTGCCAGCAGACCTCGGGAGAGCTCCTATAATTCACCCCTCCACTTT
D gene: -; V gene: TRBV4-2; J gene: TRBJ2-5; clone size: -; CDR3 length: 20; CDR3 protein: CASSQGGASEGWLSGGTQYF; CDR3 DNA: TGTGCCAGCAGCCAAGGTGGGGCTAGCGAGGGGTGGCTTTCTGGGGGGACCCAGTACTTC
D gene: TRBD2; V gene: TRBV6-2/TRBV6-3; J gene: TRBJ2-1; clone size: -; CDR3 length: 15; CDR3 protein: CASSKAGGSYNEQFF; CDR3 DNA: TGTGCCAGCAGCAAAGCGGGGGGCTCCTACAATGAGCAGTTCTTC
D gene: TRBD1; V gene: TRBV4-1; J gene: TRBJ1-1; clone size: -; CDR3 length: 13; CDR3 protein: CASSPDRGTEAFF; CDR3 DNA: TGCGCCAGCAGCCCCGACAGGGGCACTGAAGCTTTCTTT